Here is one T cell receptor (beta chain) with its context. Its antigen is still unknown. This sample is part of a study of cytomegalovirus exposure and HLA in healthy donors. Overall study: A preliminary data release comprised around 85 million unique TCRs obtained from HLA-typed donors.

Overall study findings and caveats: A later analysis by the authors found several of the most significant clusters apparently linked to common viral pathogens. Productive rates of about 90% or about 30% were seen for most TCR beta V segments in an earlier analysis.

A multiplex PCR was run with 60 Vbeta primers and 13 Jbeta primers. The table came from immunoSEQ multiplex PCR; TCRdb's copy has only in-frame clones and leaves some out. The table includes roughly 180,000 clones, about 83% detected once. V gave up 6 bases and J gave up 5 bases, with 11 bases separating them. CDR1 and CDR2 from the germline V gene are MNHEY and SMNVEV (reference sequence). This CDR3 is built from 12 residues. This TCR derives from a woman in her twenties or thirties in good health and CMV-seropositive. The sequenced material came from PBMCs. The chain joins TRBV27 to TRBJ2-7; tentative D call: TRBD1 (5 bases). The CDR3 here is CASSPQGDEQYF. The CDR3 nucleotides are TGTGCCAGCAGCCCCCAGGGCGACGAGCAGTACTTC.